A single sample is the source of the 13 T cell receptor beta chains below, sequenced in a study of blood T cell repertoires in COVID-19. Repertoires were generated with immunoSEQ multiplex PCR, while TCRdb's copy carries only in-frame clones and drops some. In the table there are 250,000 or so clones, 86% of which are singletons. Sequenced sample: peripheral blood. The receptors were gathered from a man aged 35 to 55 with active or convalescent COVID-19.

The chain links TRBV11-3 to TRBJ2-1; maybe TRBD2 (6 bases). Germline CDR1 is SGHNT and CDR2 is YENEEA. This CDR3 is 17 amino acids long. The germline V and J ends were trimmed by 1 base and 0 bases, with 13 bases remaining between them. CDR3 residues: CASSLGLSGDSYNEQFF. CDR3 DNA: TGTGCCAGCAGCTTAGGCCTTAGCGGAGACTCCTACAATGAGCAGTTCTTC.

The J gene is TRBJ2-7, the V gene TRBV29-1, with unresolved D. This CDR3 is built from 10 residues. CDR1 is SQVTM and CDR2 is ANQGSEA in the germline V gene. The V gene lost 4 bases and the J gene lost 5 bases, with 6 bases spanning the gap. The CDR3: CSVGRDEQYF. As DNA, the CDR3 is TGCAGCGTTGGTCGGGACGAGCAGTACTTC.

The genes are TRBV7-9 and TRBJ2-3, with a tentative D call TRBD1 (5 bases). Trimming left V 4 bases short and J 2 bases short, with 10 bases between. The CDR3 loop spans 14 amino acids. Germline CDR1 and CDR2: SEHNR and FQNEAQ (reference sequence). Here the CDR3 DNA reads TGTGCCAGCAGCTCCCGGACAAACACAGATACGCAGTATTTT. This sequence encodes CASSSRTNTDTQYF.

V usage is TRBV19 and J usage is TRBJ2-2; TRBD2 agrees at 8 bases. Germline loops: CDR1 LNHDA, CDR2 SQIVND (reference sequence). With 5 bases clipped from V and 5 bases from J, the junction kept 7 bases outside the gene matches. The CDR3 spans 15 residues. CDR3: CASSSRGGITGELFF. CDR3 DNA sequence: TGTGCCAGTAGTTCTCGCGGGGGGATTACCGGGGAGCTGTTTTTT.

The rearrangement links TRBV5-8 to TRBJ2-2; D is possibly TRBD2 (5 bases). Trimming cost V 2 bases and J 5 bases, with 16 bases left between them. This CDR3 is 16 amino acids long. Germline values: CDR1 SGHTS, CDR2 YDEGEE. CDR3 bases: TGTGCCAGCAGCTTATCTCTAGCAGCATTTACCGGGGAGCTGTTTTTT. This gives the protein CASSLSLAAFTGELFF.

J is TRBJ1-6 and V is TRBV19, with D unclear. The CDR3 consists of 13 residues. In germline, CDR1 is LNHDA, CDR2 SQIVND (reference sequence). Trimming shortened V by 3 bases and J by 7 bases, and 7 bases separated the two germline ends. CDR3 residues: CASSIAGNSPLHF. DNA for the CDR3: TGTGCCAGTAGTATCGCGGGGAATTCACCCCTCCACTTT.

V is TRBV15 and J is TRBJ2-3, with 10 positions matching TRBD1. Germline loops: CDR1 LNHNV, CDR2 YYDKDF (reference sequence). Trimming took 5 bases from V and 0 from J; bases not matched to a gene: 8. The CDR3 has 17 amino acids. CDR3 sequence reads: CATSRPGQGSSTDTQYF. CDR3 sequence (DNA): TGTGCCACCAGCCGACCGGGACAGGGGTCTAGCACAGATACGCAGTATTTT.

The chain links TRBV2 to TRBJ1-1; no definite D call. This CDR3 is 12 amino acids long. V gave up 10 bases and J gave up 2 bases, with 11 bases separating them. Germline V CDR1 and CDR2: SNHLY, FYNNEI. For the CDR3, the DNA is TGTGCCACCAAGACACGCAACACTGAAGCTTTCTTT. Amino acid sequence: CATKTRNTEAFF.

V gene TRBV12-3 or TRBV12-4 combines with J gene TRBJ2-3; 8 positions match TRBD1. Trimming took 5 bases from V and 14 from J; bases not matched to a gene: 6. The CDR3 totals 11 residues. The CDR3 spells CASSPDRVPYF. CDR3 DNA sequence: TGTGCCAGCAGTCCGGACAGGGTACCGTATTTT.

The chain is built from TRBV29-1 and TRBJ2-7, with 10 bases lining up with TRBD1. The V gene end was trimmed by 2 bases and the J gene end by 6 bases; junction bases not matched to a gene: 10. The CDR3 is 15 residues long. Looked up from germline, CDR1 is SQVTM and CDR2 is ANQGSEA. DNA for the CDR3: TGCAGCGTTGAATCGACAGGGGGCGCGGGTGGCGAGCAGTACTTC. This codes for CSVESTGGAGGEQYF.

V gene TRBV27 combines with J gene TRBJ2-4; the D gene is possibly TRBD1 (5 bases). Trimming cost V 7 bases and J 8 bases, with 12 bases left between them. Germline V gives CDR1 MNHEY, CDR2 SMNVEV (reference sequence). The CDR3 has 12 residues. CDR3 DNA sequence: TGTGCCAGCATGCCTCAGGGCGACATTCAGTACTTC. Translating it yields CASMPQGDIQYF.

The rearrangement links TRBV4-2 to TRBJ2-1; D not certain. The V end lost 0 bases, the J end lost 13 bases, and 10 bases lay between the germline ends. Looked up from germline, CDR1 is LGHNA and CDR2 is YNFKEQ. The CDR3 extends over 12 amino acids. The DNA of the CDR3 is TGTGCCAGCAGCCAAGATTCTGGCTCACAGTTCTTC. As protein: CASSQDSGSQFF.

The J gene is TRBJ2-3, the V gene TRBV7-2, with TRBD2 matching 9 bases. This CDR3 is 15 amino acids long. Per the germline V gene, CDR1 is SGHTA and CDR2 is FQGNSA. With V trimmed by 0 bases and J by 3 bases, 1 base remained unmatched. CDR3 residues: CASSLASGRTDTQYF. CDR3 sequence (DNA): TGTGCCAGCAGCTTAGCGAGCGGGAGGACAGATACGCAGTATTTT.